These 5 T cell receptor beta chains were all obtained from the same sample, sequenced in a study of T cell responses to AZD1222 COVID-19 vaccine. Sequenced by immunoSEQ multiplex PCR; TCRdb stores in-frame clones only, minus some. This sample yields approximately 120,000 clones, of which about 85% are seen a single time; roughly 5.2% belongs to the top ten. The specimen was peripheral blood, collected on day 0 of AZD1222 vaccination. The receptors originated from an adult in good health.

The rearrangement joins TRBV19 to TRBJ1-2; TRBD1 agrees at 7 bases. Trimming cost V 3 bases and J 4 bases; bases outside gene matches: 2. Germline loops: CDR1 LNHDA, CDR2 SQIVND (reference sequence). The CDR3 is 13 amino acids. As DNA, the CDR3 is TGTGCCAGTAGTATCGGGACAGCCTATGGCTACACCTTC. Translated, it gives CASSIGTAYGYTF.

The chain combines TRBV27 with TRBJ2-7; tentative D call: TRBD2 (7 bases). This CDR3 has 15 residues. Trimming removed 7 bases at V and 3 bases at J, with 19 bases between. Germline V gives CDR1 MNHEY, CDR2 SMNVEV (reference sequence). This CDR3 is CASKRGGGEFYEQYF. CDR3 nucleotides: TGTGCCAGCAAGAGAGGAGGGGGGGAATTCTACGAGCAGTACTTC.

The V call is TRBV18, the J call TRBJ1-5, with 8 bases matching TRBD1. Losses at the gene ends were 3 bases for V and 5 bases for J; bases not matched to a gene: 3. In germline, CDR1 is KGHSH, CDR2 LQKENI. The CDR3 runs 14 residues. CDR3 sequence: CASSPTGGDQPQHF. CDR3 sequence (DNA): TGTGCCAGCTCACCCACAGGGGGTGATCAGCCCCAGCATTTT.

The chain joins TRBV7-9 to TRBJ2-7, with 8 bases fitting TRBD1. Germline CDR1 is SEHNR and CDR2 is FQNEAQ (reference sequence). V was pared by 5 bases and J by 5 bases, with 8 bases of the junction left unmatched. The CDR3 contains 14 residues. In DNA form, the CDR3 reads TGTGCCAGCAGCCTCACAGGGGGTGGGGACGAGCAGTACTTC. Translating it yields CASSLTGGGDEQYF. Supplemented by reference TRBV7-9 and TRBJ2-7, the full variable domain reads DTGVSQNPRHKITKRGQNVTFRCDPISEHNRLYWYRQTLGQGPEFLTYFQNEAQLEKSRLLSDRFSAERPKGSFSTLEIQRTEQGDSAMYLCASSLTGGGDEQYFGPGTRLTVT.

The rearrangement links TRBV29-1 to TRBJ2-7; 9 positions match TRBD2. The CDR3 spans 12 residues. Per germline, CDR1 SQVTM and CDR2 ANQGSEA. V trimming: 1 base; J trimming: 9 bases; junction bases outside the gene matches: 4. CDR3 in DNA: TGCAGCGTTGAAGTAGCGGGAGAACGGCAGTACTTC. It is translated as CSVEVAGERQYF.